Presented here are 9 T cell receptor beta chains from one specimen sequenced in a study of regulatory T cells in long-lasting Graves disease. Time point defined: newly diagnosed GD, antithyroid drugs for less than 3 months. Extracted RNA from PBMCs served as the source of the TCR library. Combining iRepertoire HTBI primers with Arm-PCR of CDR3 regions, the authors built TCR beta libraries. TCRdb re-called the multiplex PCR reads with MiXCR, one entry per CDR3 protein. Among about 610,000 distinct CDR3 sequences listed, 15% to 20% were seen once. The sample was also reused in another study, on T cells in Graves' hyperthyroidism and ophthalmopathy.

The input for sequencing was peripheral blood mononuclear cells (PBMCs), taken at new diagnosis, from a patient treated with antithyroid drugs. Receptors originate from a man between 18 and 35 years old with Graves disease.

For the CDR3, the DNA is TGCGCCAGCAGTTCACAGACCTACAATGAGCAGTTCTTC. Its protein is CASSSQTYNEQFF. This chain joins TRBV5-1 and TRBJ2-1; D is unclear. The CDR3 has 13 amino acids. Germline V gene data show CDR1 as SGHRS and CDR2 as YFSETQ. Between the trimmed V and J ends, which lost 5 bases and 2 bases, there was a span of 8 bases.

This clonotype was counted many times. The gene calls are TRBV28 and TRBJ2-7; 9 nucleotides match TRBD2. This CDR3 spans 17 amino acids. The V gene's germline CDR1 is MDHEN and CDR2 SYDVKM. The V segment lost 1 base and the J segment 1 base; nucleotides outside the gene matches: 8. The CDR3 sequence is CASSLLVRLADSYEQYF. For the CDR3, the DNA is TGTGCCAGCAGTTTATTGGTCCGACTAGCGGATTCCTACGAGCAGTACTTC.

This clonotype was counted ten times or more. The chain recombines TRBV18 with TRBJ2-3, with TRBD2 identical over 15 bases. CDR1 and CDR2 (germline): KGHSH, LQKENI. The V gene end was trimmed by 3 bases and the J gene end by 3 bases; junction bases not matched to a gene: 10. This CDR3 comprises 19 residues. CDR3 region: CASSPFVSGTSGRTDTQYF. Here the CDR3 DNA reads TGTGCCAGCTCACCGTTTGTGTCCGGGACTAGCGGGAGGACAGATACGCAGTATTTT.

In its sample, this clonotype was seen many times. The J gene is TRBJ2-2, the V gene TRBV20-1; D remains ambiguous. The CDR3 covers 15 residues. From germline, CDR1 is DFQATT and CDR2 SNEGSKA (reference sequence). Trimming stripped 3 bases from V and 4 bases from J, with 15 bases between. The CDR3 nucleotides read TGCAGTGCTAGTGGCAGACCGCGAAGCACCGGGGAGCTGTTTTTT. It specifies CSASGRPRSTGELFF.

The sample holds many counts of this clonotype. CDR3 residues: CAISSGQELYEQYF. CDR3 DNA: TGTGCCATCAGTTCGGGACAGGAGTTATACGAGCAGTACTTC. The chain carries TRBV10-3 and TRBJ2-7; 8 nucleotides match TRBD1. The CDR3 extends over 14 amino acids. Unmatched junction bases numbered 7, after V lost 5 bases and J lost 4 bases. Germline CDR1 is ENHRY and CDR2 is SYGVKD.

This chain uses TRBV7-9 with TRBJ2-7; D gene ambiguous. This CDR3 has 13 residues. The V gene's germline CDR1 is SEHNR and CDR2 FQNEAQ (reference sequence). Trimming left V 1 base short and J 3 bases short, with 7 bases between. The CDR3 DNA is TGTGCCAGCAGCTTAGTCCAATACTACGAGCAGTACTTC. This gives the protein CASSLVQYYEQYF. Using reference TRBV7-9 and TRBJ2-7 for the parts outside the CDR3, the full variable domain is DTGVSQNPRHKITKRGQNVTFRCDPISEHNRLYWYRQTLGQGPEFLTYFQNEAQLEKSRLLSDRFSAERPKGSFSTLEIQRTEQGDSAMYLCASSLVQYYEQYFGPGTRLTVT.

This clonotype was picked up many times. This chain connects TRBV20-1 to TRBJ2-1; 7 positions agree with TRBD2. V lost 1 base to trimming and J lost 8 bases; unmatched junction nucleotides: 5. This CDR3 has 13 residues. Germline CDR1 DFQATT, CDR2 SNEGSKA (reference sequence). In DNA, the CDR3 is TGCAGTGCTAGAGGGGGCGCGGGGGATGAGCAGTTCTTC. Translating gives CSARGGAGDEQFF.

This clonotype was found a few times. The chain combines TRBV27 with TRBJ2-7, with TRBD2 identical over 7 bases. J lost 3 bases, V lost 8 bases, and 7 bases had no gene match. Germline V gives CDR1 MNHEY, CDR2 SMNVEV (reference sequence). CDR3 length: 13 amino acids. The CDR3 here is CASSPGGIYEQYF. In DNA form, the CDR3 reads TGTGCCAGCTCCCCCGGGGGGATCTACGAGCAGTACTTC.

This chain joins TRBV10-3 and TRBJ1-4; TRBD1 matches at 9 bases. The germline V gene has CDR1 ENHRY and CDR2 SYGVKD. V dropped 6 bases and J dropped 5; count of bases not matched to a gene: 4. The length of the CDR3 is 14 residues. The CDR3 DNA sequence: TGTGCCATCAGCCCACAGGGGGCGAATGAAAAACTGTTTTTT. As protein: CAISPQGANEKLFF.